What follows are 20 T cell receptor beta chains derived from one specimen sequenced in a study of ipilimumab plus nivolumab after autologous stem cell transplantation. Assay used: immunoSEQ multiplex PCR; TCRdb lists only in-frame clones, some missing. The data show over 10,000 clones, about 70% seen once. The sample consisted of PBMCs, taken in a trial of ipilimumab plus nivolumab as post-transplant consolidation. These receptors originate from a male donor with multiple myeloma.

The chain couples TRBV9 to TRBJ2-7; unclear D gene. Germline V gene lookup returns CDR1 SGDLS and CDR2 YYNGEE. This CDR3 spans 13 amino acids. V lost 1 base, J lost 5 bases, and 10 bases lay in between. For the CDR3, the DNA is TGTGCCAGCAGCGTATCTACCCTCGACGAGCAGTACTTC. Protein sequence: CASSVSTLDEQYF.

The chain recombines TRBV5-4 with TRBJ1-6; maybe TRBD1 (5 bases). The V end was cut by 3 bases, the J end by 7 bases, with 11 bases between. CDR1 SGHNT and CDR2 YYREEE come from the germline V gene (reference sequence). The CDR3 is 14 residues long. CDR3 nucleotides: TGTGCCAGCAGCTCCCGGGACCCCAATTCACCCCTCCACTTT. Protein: CASSSRDPNSPLHF.

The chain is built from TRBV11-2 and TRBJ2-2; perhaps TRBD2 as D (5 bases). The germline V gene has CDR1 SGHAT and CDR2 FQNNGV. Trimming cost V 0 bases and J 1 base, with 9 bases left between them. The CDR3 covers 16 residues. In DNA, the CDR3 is TGTGCCAGCAGCTTAGACCCGGGGAGGAACACCGGGGAGCTGTTTTTT. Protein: CASSLDPGRNTGELFF.

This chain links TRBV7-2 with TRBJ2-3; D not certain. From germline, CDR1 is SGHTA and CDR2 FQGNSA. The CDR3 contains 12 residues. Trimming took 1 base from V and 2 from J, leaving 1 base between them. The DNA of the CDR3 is TGTGCCAGCAGCTTAGACACAGATACGCAGTATTTT. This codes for CASSLDTDTQYF.

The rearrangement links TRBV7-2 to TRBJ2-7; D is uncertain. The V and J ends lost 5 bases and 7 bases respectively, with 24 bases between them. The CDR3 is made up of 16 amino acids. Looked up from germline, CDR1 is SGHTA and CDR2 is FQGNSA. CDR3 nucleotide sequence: TGTGCCAGCAGCCTAAGGAGTGGGTCCTCCCCTGGAGAGCAGTACTTC. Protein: CASSLRSGSSPGEQYF.

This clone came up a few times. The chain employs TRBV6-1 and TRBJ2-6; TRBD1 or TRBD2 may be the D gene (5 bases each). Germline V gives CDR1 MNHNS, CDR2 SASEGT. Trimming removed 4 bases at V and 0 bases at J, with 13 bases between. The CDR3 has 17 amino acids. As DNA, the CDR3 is TGTGCCAGCAGTGTTCTGAGGGGCAGCTCTGGGGCCAACGTCCTGACTTTC. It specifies CASSVLRGSSGANVLTF.

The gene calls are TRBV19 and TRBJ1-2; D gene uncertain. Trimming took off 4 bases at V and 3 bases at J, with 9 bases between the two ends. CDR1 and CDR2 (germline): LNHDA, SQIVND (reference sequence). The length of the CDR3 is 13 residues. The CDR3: CASSREGDYGYTF. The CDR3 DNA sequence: TGTGCCAGTAGTAGGGAGGGAGACTATGGCTACACCTTC.

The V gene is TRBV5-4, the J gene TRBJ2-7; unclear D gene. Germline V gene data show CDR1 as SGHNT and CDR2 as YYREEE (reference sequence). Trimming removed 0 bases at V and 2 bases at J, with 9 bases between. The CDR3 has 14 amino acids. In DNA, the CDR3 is TGTGCCAGCAGCTTGGATGTGTCAACCTACGAGCAGTACTTC. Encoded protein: CASSLDVSTYEQYF.

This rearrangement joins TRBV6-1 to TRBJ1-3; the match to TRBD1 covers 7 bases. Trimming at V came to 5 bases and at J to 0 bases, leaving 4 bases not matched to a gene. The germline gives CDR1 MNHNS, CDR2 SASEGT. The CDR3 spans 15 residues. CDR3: CASSRDSNSGNTIYF. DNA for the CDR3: TGTGCCAGCAGTCGGGACAGCAACTCTGGAAACACCATATATTTT.

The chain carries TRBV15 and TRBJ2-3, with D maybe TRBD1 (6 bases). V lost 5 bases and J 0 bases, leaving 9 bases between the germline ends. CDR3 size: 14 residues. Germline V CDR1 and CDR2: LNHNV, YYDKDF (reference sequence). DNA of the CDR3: TGTGCCACCAGCTTAGGACAGAGCACAGATACGCAGTATTTT. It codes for CATSLGQSTDTQYF.

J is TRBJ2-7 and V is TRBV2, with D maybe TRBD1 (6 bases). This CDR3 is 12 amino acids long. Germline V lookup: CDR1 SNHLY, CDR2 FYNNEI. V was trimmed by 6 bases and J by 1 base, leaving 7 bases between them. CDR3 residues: CASRDRSYEQYF. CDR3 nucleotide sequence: TGTGCCAGCAGGGACAGATCCTACGAGCAGTACTTC.

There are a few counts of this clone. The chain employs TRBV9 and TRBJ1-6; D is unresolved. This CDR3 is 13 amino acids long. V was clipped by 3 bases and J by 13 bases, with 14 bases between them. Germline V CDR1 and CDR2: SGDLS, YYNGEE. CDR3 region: CASSAIDPGPLHF. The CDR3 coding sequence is TGTGCCAGCAGCGCTATCGACCCAGGTCCCCTCCACTTT.

The DNA for the CDR3 is TGTGCCAGCAGGAATACACGGAGCGAGCAGTACTTC. Translated, it gives CASRNTRSEQYF. The genes are TRBV6-1 and TRBJ2-7; D call uncertain. The CDR3 extends over 12 amino acids. From germline, CDR1 is MNHNS and CDR2 SASEGT. Trimming shortened V by 6 bases and J by 6 bases, and 12 bases separated the two germline ends.

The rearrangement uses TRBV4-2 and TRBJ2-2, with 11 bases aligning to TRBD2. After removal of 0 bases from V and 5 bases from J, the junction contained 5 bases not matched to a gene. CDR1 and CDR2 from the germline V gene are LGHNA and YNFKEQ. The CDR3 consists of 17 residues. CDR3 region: CASSQDGLAGGTGELFF. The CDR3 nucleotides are TGTGCCAGCAGCCAAGATGGCCTAGCGGGGGGTACCGGGGAGCTGTTTTTT.

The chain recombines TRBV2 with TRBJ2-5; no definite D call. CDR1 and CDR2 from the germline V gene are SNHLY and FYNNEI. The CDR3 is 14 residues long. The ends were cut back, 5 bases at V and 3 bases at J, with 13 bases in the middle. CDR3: CASSTLQQEETQYF. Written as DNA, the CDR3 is TGTGCCAGCAGTACACTCCAGCAGGAAGAGACCCAGTACTTC.

The CDR3 DNA follows: TGTGCCAGCAGCTCGACCGGGTATGGCTACACCTTC. As protein: CASSSTGYGYTF. This chain uses TRBV7-2 with TRBJ1-2; no clear D. V lost 4 bases to trimming and J lost 5 bases, with 8 bases between them. The CDR3 is made up of 12 amino acids. Germline V gene data show CDR1 as SGHTA and CDR2 as FQGNSA. Drawing the rest from reference TRBV7-2 and TRBJ1-2, the complete variable domain is GAGVSQSPSNKVTEKGKDVELRCDPISGHTALYWYRQSLGQGLEFLIYFQGNSAPDKSGLPSDRFSAERTGGSVSTLTIQRTQQEDSAVYLCASSSTGYGYTFGSGTRLTVV.

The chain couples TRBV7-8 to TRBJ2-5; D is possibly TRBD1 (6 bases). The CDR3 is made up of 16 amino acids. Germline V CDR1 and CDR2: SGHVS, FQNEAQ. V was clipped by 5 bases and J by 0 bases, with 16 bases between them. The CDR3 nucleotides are TGTGCCAGCAGCCCGACCGGGACACAGTACCAAGAGACCCAGTACTTC. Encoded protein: CASSPTGTQYQETQYF.

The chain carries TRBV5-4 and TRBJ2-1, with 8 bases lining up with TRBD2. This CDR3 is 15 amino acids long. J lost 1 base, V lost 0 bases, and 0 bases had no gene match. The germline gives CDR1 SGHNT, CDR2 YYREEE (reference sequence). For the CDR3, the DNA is TGTGCCAGCAGCTTGGTAGCGGGGTCCTACAATGAGCAGTTCTTC. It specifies CASSLVAGSYNEQFF.

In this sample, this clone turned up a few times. The CDR3: CASSSSGLVDEQYF. The CDR3 DNA reads as TGTGCCAGCAGCTCGTCTGGCTTGGTCGACGAGCAGTACTTC. The J gene is TRBJ2-7, the V gene TRBV7-9; no clear D gene. The V end lost 4 bases, the J end lost 5 bases, and 15 bases lay between the germline ends. Germline assignment: CDR1 SEHNR and CDR2 FQNEAQ (reference sequence). The CDR3 length is 14 residues.

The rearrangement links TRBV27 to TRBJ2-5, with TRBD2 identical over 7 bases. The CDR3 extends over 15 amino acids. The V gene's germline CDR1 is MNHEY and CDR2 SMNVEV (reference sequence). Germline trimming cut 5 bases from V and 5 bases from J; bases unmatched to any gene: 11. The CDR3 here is CASSPRGREAETQYF. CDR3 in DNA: TGTGCCAGCAGTCCCCGGGGGAGGGAAGCGGAGACCCAGTACTTC.